This T cell receptor (beta chain) was recovered during a study of T-cell reconstitution after alpha-beta-depleted transplantation in children. Ten or more counts support this clonotype. Trimming stripped 8 bases from V and 1 base from J, with 11 bases between. CDR1 KGHSH and CDR2 LQKENI come from the germline V gene. The CDR3 contains 13 residues. It was with unique molecular identifiers that the TCRbeta library was prepared. TCRdb re-analysed the PCR reads in MiXCR, keeping a single row per CDR3 protein. The data contain a few hundred thousand distinct CDR3 sequences, around 13% of them singletons. The starting material was PBMCs from the stem cell graft donor, obtained from the stem cell graft. The receptor comes from a human donor who donated a stem cell graft to a child with combined immunodeficiency. J is TRBJ1-1 and V is TRBV18; possible D gene TRBD1, 5 bases. In DNA form, the CDR3 reads TGTGCCAGCAGTCCTACAGGGAACACTGAAGCTTTCTTT. Its protein product is CASSPTGNTEAFF.